This note documents a single T cell receptor beta chain sequence. Its antigen remains unidentified. V lost 8 bases and J 0 bases, leaving 16 bases between the germline ends. In germline, CDR1 is SGHVT, CDR2 SQSDAQ. The CDR3 is 15 amino acids. The data were taken from a study of T cell repertoires in cytomegalovirus infection. Study-level results: CMV-specific HLA-C-restricted TCR beta clonotypes dominated the ex vivo response.

TCRdb ran MiXCR on the reads and lists one entry per CDR3 protein. The sample shows 650,000 to 900,000 distinct CDR3 sequences, about 28% of them seen only once. This clonotype was obtained from a human donor in good health (CMV status not recorded). Some clones in this sample may be carry-over from other donors' samples. Material: cultured CD8+ T cells from PBMCs, obtained from culture after CMV antigen stimulation. The chain has TRBV7-4 and TRBJ1-1; unclear D gene. In nucleotides, the CDR3 is TGTGCCAGCGGTGGAGGGAGCCTTTTGAACACTGAAGCTTTCTTT. Translated, it gives CASGGGSLLNTEAFF.